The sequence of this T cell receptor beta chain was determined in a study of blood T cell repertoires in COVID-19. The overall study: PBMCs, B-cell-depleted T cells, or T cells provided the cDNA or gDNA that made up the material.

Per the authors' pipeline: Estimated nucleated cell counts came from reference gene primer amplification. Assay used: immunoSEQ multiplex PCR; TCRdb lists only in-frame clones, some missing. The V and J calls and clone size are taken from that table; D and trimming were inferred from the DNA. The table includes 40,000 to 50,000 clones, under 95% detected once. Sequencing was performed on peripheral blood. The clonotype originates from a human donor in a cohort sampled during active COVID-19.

The DNA of the CDR3 is TGTGCCAGCAGCCAAGATAGAGGGACTAGCGGGATAATTGAAGAGACCCAGTACTTC. Residues: CASSQDRGTSGIIEETQYF. J is TRBJ2-5 and V is TRBV4-2; TRBD2 matches at 13 bases. This CDR3 is 19 amino acids long. Germline assignment: CDR1 LGHNA and CDR2 YNFKEQ. V gave up 0 bases and J gave up 3 bases; unmatched junction bases: 10.